One and the same sample provided the 28 T cell receptor beta chains below, sequenced in a study of cytomegalovirus exposure and HLA in healthy donors (dated by TCRdb to the late 2010s). The library was built by means of the immunoSEQ multiplex PCR assay. A mixture of 60 forward primers for TCR Vbeta segments and 13 reverse primers for TCR Jbeta segments was used in the multiplex PCR. TCRdb carries this immuneACCESS record with in-frame sequences only. Its versions omit some clonotypes, under half of them owing to an unresolved V gene in the studies checked, with the rest unexplained. For this sample there are about 130,000 clones; roughly 74% appear just once. Together, the top ten hold 5.5% to 8.5% of the sample. The sample consisted of PBMCs. The receptor source for this set is a male donor in good health and CMV-seronegative.

As to this clone: One junction end disagrees with the germline gene, perhaps due to a read error. CDR3 sequence (DNA): TGTGCCAGCAGTTACTCTCTGGGGGACTACGGGCAGTACTTC. As protein: CASSYSLGDYGQYF. The J gene is TRBJ2-7, the V gene TRBV6-5, with 7 positions matching TRBD2. Germline values: CDR1 MNHEY, CDR2 SVGAGI. The CDR3 spans 14 residues.

This clone was detected a few times. The gene calls are TRBV7-9 and TRBJ2-4, with D maybe TRBD1 (6 bases). Germline-derived CDR1 and CDR2 are SEHNR and FQNEAQ (reference sequence). Trimming took off 3 bases at V and 7 bases at J, with 10 bases between the two ends. The CDR3 has 13 amino acids. DNA of the CDR3: TGTGCCAGCAGCTTCCAGGGGCCCAACATTCAGTACTTC. Protein product: CASSFQGPNIQYF. The whole variable domain, remainder taken from reference TRBV7-9 and TRBJ2-4, is DTGVSQNPRHKITKRGQNVTFRCDPISEHNRLYWYRQTLGQGPEFLTYFQNEAQLEKSRLLSDRFSAERPKGSFSTLEIQRTEQGDSAMYLCASSFQGPNIQYFGAGTRLSVL.

The rearrangement links TRBV29-1 to TRBJ1-2, with TRBD1 matching over 12 bases. V trimming: 5 bases; J trimming: 6 bases; junction bases outside the gene matches: 4. This CDR3 spans 13 amino acids. Looked up from germline, CDR1 is SQVTM and CDR2 is ANQGSEA. The CDR3: CSVSGQGADGYTF. The CDR3 DNA is TGCAGCGTTTCGGGACAGGGGGCGGATGGCTACACCTTC.

V is TRBV5-1 and J is TRBJ2-7, with D uncertain. Trimming left V 4 bases short and J 3 bases short, with 11 bases between. From germline, CDR1 is SGHRS and CDR2 YFSETQ. The length of the CDR3 is 13 residues. This chain's CDR3 is CASSPSPGYEQYF. The DNA for the CDR3 is TGCGCCAGCAGCCCCTCCCCCGGCTACGAGCAGTACTTC.

This chain joins TRBV28 and TRBJ2-6, with 9 bases identical to TRBD1. Germline lookup yields CDR1 MDHEN and CDR2 SYDVKM. Losses at the gene ends were 4 bases for V and 0 bases for J; bases not matched to a gene: 1. The CDR3 spans 16 residues. The CDR3 region is CASSSQGASGANVLTF. DNA for the CDR3: TGTGCCAGCAGTTCACAGGGGGCCTCTGGGGCCAACGTCCTGACTTTC.

The chain joins TRBV29-1 to TRBJ2-5; TRBD1 is a possible D gene (6 bases). Trimming stripped 6 bases from V and 1 base from J, with 18 bases between. Germline V gene sequence: CDR1 SQVTM, CDR2 ANQGSEA. CDR3 length equals 15 residues. This CDR3 reads CSVVKTGPLQETQYF. The DNA for the CDR3 is TGCAGCGTGGTTAAGACAGGCCCTCTCCAAGAGACCCAGTACTTC.

J is TRBJ2-5 and V is TRBV4-1; tentatively, D is TRBD2 (6 bases). The CDR3 sequence is 17 residues long. Germline V gene data show CDR1 as MGHRA and CDR2 as YSYEKL. Deletions cut 4 bases from V and 3 bases from J, with 21 bases between. The CDR3 DNA reads TGCGCCAGCAGCCCACTAGGGACTTCAAGGGTGGAAGAGACCCAGTACTTC. Translating it yields CASSPLGTSRVEETQYF.

About this clone: Its ends do not fully match the called genes, so a read error is possible. The rearrangement links TRBV7-7 to TRBJ2-2, with TRBD2 as a possible D gene (6 bases). CDR1 and CDR2 from the germline V gene are SSHAT and FNYEAQ (reference sequence). This CDR3 comprises 14 residues. CDR3 in amino acids: CASSKGLQTGELFF. In nucleotides, the CDR3 is TGTGCTAGCAGCAAGGGACTTCAAACCGGGGAGCTGTTTTTT. The whole variable domain, filled in from reference TRBV7-7 and TRBJ2-2, reads GAGVSQSPRYKVTKRGQDVTLRCDPISSHATLYWYQQALGQGPEFLTYFNYEAQPDKSGLPSDRFSAERPEGSISTLTIQRTEQRDSAMYRCASSKGLQTGELFFGEGSRLTVL.

V is TRBV19 and J is TRBJ1-1; possibly TRBD1 for D (6 bases). The V end lost 4 bases, the J end lost 0 bases, and 18 bases lay between the germline ends. Germline CDR1 is LNHDA and CDR2 is SQIVND (reference sequence). CDR3 length equals 17 residues. The CDR3 sequence: CASSTHSLQGMNTEAFF. CDR3 sequence (DNA): TGTGCCAGTAGTACCCATTCTCTACAGGGAATGAACACTGAAGCTTTCTTT.

The chain joins TRBV4-3 to TRBJ2-5, with D unclear. The ends were cut back, 0 bases at V and 3 bases at J, with 11 bases in the middle. The CDR3 extends over 15 amino acids. Germline CDR1 LGHNA, CDR2 YSLEER. In nucleotides, the CDR3 is TGCGCCAGCAGCCAAGATTTCTTTCGGGAAGAGACCCAGTACTTC. Amino acids: CASSQDFFREETQYF.

The CDR3: CASSFGGLAETLAKNIQYF. The CDR3 DNA sequence: TGTGCCAGCAGCTTCGGCGGGCTAGCGGAAACACTAGCCAAAAACATTCAGTACTTC. J is TRBJ2-4 and V is TRBV7-8; 7 bases match TRBD2. CDR3 length equals 19 residues. After removal of 3 bases from V and 0 bases from J, the junction contained 14 bases not matched to a gene. Germline-derived CDR1 and CDR2 are SGHVS and FQNEAQ. Full variable domain (missing parts from reference TRBV7-8 and TRBJ2-4): GAGVSQSPRYKVAKRGQDVALRCDPISGHVSLFWYQQALGQGPEFLTYFQNEAQLDKSGLPSDRFFAERPEGSVSTLKIQRTQQEDSAVYLCASSFGGLAETLAKNIQYFGAGTRLSVL.

The chain employs TRBV19 and TRBJ1-1; D possibly corresponds to TRBD1 (5 bases). The CDR3 consists of 15 residues. V dropped 9 bases and J dropped 1 base, with 18 bases sitting between them. CDR1 is LNHDA, CDR2 SQIVND, per germline (reference sequence). The CDR3 DNA is TGTGCCAGCCTACCTGGGAGGGGATCGAACACTGAAGCTTTCTTT. It translates to CASLPGRGSNTEAFF.

The chain links TRBV15 to TRBJ1-2; 7 nucleotides agree with TRBD1. The trim removed 3 bases at V and 4 bases at J, leaving 14 bases unmatched. Germline assignment: CDR1 LNHNV and CDR2 YYDKDF (reference sequence). The CDR3 loop spans 17 amino acids. The CDR3 DNA reads TGTGCCACCAGCAGCCCGGCCGGACAGGCGAAGATCTATGGCTACACCTTC. Translating gives CATSSPAGQAKIYGYTF.

This CDR3 is CAISESRRGARNTEAFF. DNA of the CDR3: TGTGCCATCAGTGAGTCGAGGCGGGGGGCTCGGAACACTGAAGCTTTCTTT. The genes are TRBV10-3 and TRBJ1-1, with D maybe TRBD1 (6 bases). This CDR3 has 17 amino acids. Trimming shortened V by 0 bases and J by 1 base, and 15 bases separated the two germline ends. Germline CDR1 and CDR2: ENHRY and SYGVKD.

This clone was picked up a small number of times. The rearrangement joins TRBV5-6 to TRBJ1-2, with D tentatively TRBD1 (6 bases). Germline V gene sequence: CDR1 SGHDT, CDR2 YYEEEE. The ends were cut back, 0 bases at V and 1 base at J, with 10 bases in the middle. The CDR3 is 15 residues long. The chain's CDR3 is CASSLAVGGNYGYTF. CDR3 nucleotide sequence: TGTGCCAGCAGCTTGGCCGTAGGGGGTAACTATGGCTACACCTTC. Full variable domain (outside the CDR3, taken from reference TRBV5-6 and TRBJ1-2): DAGVTQSPTHLIKTRGQQVTLRCSPKSGHDTVSWYQQALGQGPQFIFQYYEEEERQRGNFPDRFSGHQFPNYSSELNVNALLLGDSALYLCASSLAVGGNYGYTFGSGTRLTVV.

This chain joins TRBV6-1 and TRBJ1-2, with 9 bases matching TRBD1. Per germline, CDR1 MNHNS and CDR2 SASEGT. V was clipped by 4 bases and J by 5 bases; unmatched bases: 5. This CDR3 is 14 amino acids long. CDR3 in DNA: TGTGCCAGCAGTGGGTGGGACAGGGAGTATGGCTACACCTTC. Translating gives CASSGWDREYGYTF.

This clone appeared once. The gene calls are TRBV6-6 and TRBJ1-5; D unclear. V lost 6 bases and J lost 11, with 14 bases in between. Germline V gene data show CDR1 as MNHNY and CDR2 as SVGAGI (reference sequence). The CDR3 covers 12 residues. CDR3 sequence: CASSPAAQSQHF. The DNA for the CDR3 is TGTGCCAGCAGCCCGGCGGCCCAGTCCCAGCATTTT.

The chain couples TRBV30 to TRBJ1-2; D is perhaps TRBD1 (6 bases). The CDR3 loop spans 15 amino acids. Trimming left V 2 bases short and J 4 bases short, with 17 bases between. Germline V gene sequence: CDR1 GTSNPN, CDR2 SVGIG (reference sequence). As DNA, the CDR3 is TGTGCCTGGAGTCGGACAGACATAGGGGGCTATGGCTACACCTTC. Translated: CAWSRTDIGGYGYTF.

The rearrangement links TRBV2 to TRBJ2-1; maybe TRBD2 (6 bases). The CDR3 is made up of 15 amino acids. Trimming removed 6 bases from V and 9 bases from J, with 21 bases in between. In germline, CDR1 is SNHLY, CDR2 FYNNEI. CDR3 coding DNA: TGTGCCAGCAGCGCCGGGACTTTATCCCGAAGTGAGCAGTTCTTC. Translated, it gives CASSAGTLSRSEQFF.

This clone appeared a few times. The V and J genes are TRBV4-3 and TRBJ1-1; no clear D gene. Germline V gene sequence: CDR1 LGHNA, CDR2 YSLEER. The V and J ends lost 1 base and 0 bases respectively, with 6 bases between them. There are 14 residues in the CDR3. The CDR3 coding sequence is TGCGCCAGCAGCCAAGGGACTTTGAACACTGAAGCTTTCTTT. This translates into CASSQGTLNTEAFF.

The chain uses TRBV28 and TRBJ2-3; D is unresolved. The CDR3 is 12 amino acids. Germline V lookup: CDR1 MDHEN, CDR2 SYDVKM. V was trimmed by 6 bases and J by 9 bases, leaving 13 bases between them. The CDR3 protein is CASSPGLQTQYF. CDR3 DNA sequence: TGTGCCAGCAGCCCTGGTCTTCAGACGCAGTATTTT.

The chain joins TRBV10-3 to TRBJ1-1; the D is unclear. Germline CDR1 ENHRY, CDR2 SYGVKD. V gave up 4 bases and J gave up 2 bases, with 8 bases separating them. CDR3 length: 13 amino acids. This CDR3 is CAISGQFNTEAFF. The CDR3 DNA reads as TGTGCCATCAGTGGGCAGTTTAACACTGAAGCTTTCTTT.

The chain has TRBV19 and TRBJ2-7; TRBD1 might be the D (6 bases). Germline V gives CDR1 LNHDA, CDR2 SQIVND (reference sequence). The V end lost 3 bases, the J end lost 4 bases, and 16 bases lay between the germline ends. The CDR3 has 15 residues. CDR3 DNA: TGTGCCAGTAGTATCTCTGGGGGCGAGGGATACGAGCAGTACTTC. Translated: CASSISGGEGYEQYF.

The chain uses TRBV18 and TRBJ2-3, with TRBD1 matching 8 bases. Germline CDR1 KGHSH, CDR2 LQKENI. The CDR3 extends over 16 amino acids. Trimming cost V 6 bases and J 2 bases; bases outside gene matches: 10. This CDR3 is CASSPDRGPFTDTQYF. DNA for the CDR3: TGTGCCAGCTCGCCAGACAGGGGCCCGTTCACAGATACGCAGTATTTT. The whole variable domain, remainder taken from reference TRBV18 and TRBJ2-3, is NAGVMQNPRHLVRRRGQEARLRCSPMKGHSHVYWYRQLPEEGLKFMVYLQKENIIDESGMPKERFSAEFPKEGPSILRIQQVVRGDSAAYFCASSPDRGPFTDTQYFGPGTRLTVL.

This clone occurred a few times. The chain has TRBV21-1 and TRBJ1-1. TRBV21-1 corresponds to a pseudogene. The CDR3 sequence is 12 residues long. In DNA, the CDR3 is TGTGCCAGCAGCATCCGTAACACTGAAGCTTTCTTT. As protein: CASSIRNTEAFF.

The V call is TRBV6-1, the J call TRBJ1-4, with 9 bases fitting TRBD1. This CDR3 is built from 14 residues. CDR1 and CDR2 (germline): MNHNS, SASEGT. The trim removed 7 bases at V and 6 bases at J, leaving 6 bases unmatched. The CDR3 DNA reads TGTGCCAGCACGACGGGACAGGGATATGAAAAACTGTTTTTT. Translating gives CASTTGQGYEKLFF.

The V and J genes are TRBV5-6 and TRBJ1-6; D may be TRBD1 (6 bases). The germline gives CDR1 SGHDT, CDR2 YYEEEE. This CDR3 is built from 16 residues. Trimming left V 3 bases short and J 0 bases short, with 10 bases between. CDR3 sequence (DNA): TGTGCCAGCAGCTCACTAGGGGGCTCCTATAATTCACCCCTCCACTTT. Its protein is CASSSLGGSYNSPLHF.

V usage is TRBV2 and J usage is TRBJ1-1; no clear D. Trimming shortened V by 4 bases and J by 11 bases, and 17 bases separated the two germline ends. The CDR3 consists of 13 residues. The V gene's germline CDR1 is SNHLY and CDR2 FYNNEI. CDR3 sequence: CASSGEGREIAFF. Here the CDR3 DNA reads TGTGCCAGCAGTGGGGAGGGCCGAGAGATCGCTTTCTTT.